The text below deals with one TCR beta chain. What it recognizes is unknown. Trimming pared 3 bases from V and 7 bases from J, leaving 12 bases between. Germline CDR1 is KGHSH and CDR2 is LQKENI. The CDR3 consists of 14 residues. The repertoire was sequenced with immunoSEQ multiplex PCR; TCRdb's copy has only in-frame clones and lacks some. Here the sample spans 75,000 to 100,000 clones, about four fifths being singletons. The record originates from a study of radiotherapy plus CTLA-4 blockade in lung cancer. Overall study findings and caveats: Blood saw expansion of tumor-derived TCR clones after radiotherapy plus ipilimumab.

This sequence joins TRBV18 and TRBJ2-2; perhaps TRBD2 as D (6 bases). The sample in question was peripheral blood, obtained from a patient treated with radiotherapy plus ipilimumab. The TCR comes from a human donor with non-small cell lung cancer who had a partial response to radiotherapy plus ipilimumab. Some clones in this sample may be carry-over from other donors' samples. The CDR3 is CASSPTREHGELFF. In DNA form, the CDR3 reads TGTGCCAGCTCACCGACCCGGGAGCACGGGGAGCTGTTTTTT.